This TCR beta chain was captured by sequencing in a study of blood T cell repertoires in COVID-19. For the study at large: The study drew acute and convalescent COVID-19 samples from the United States, Italy and Spain. T cells, B-cell-depleted T cells, or PBMCs supplied cDNA or gDNA.

Original data processing: Nucleated cell number was recorded as an estimate derived from reference gene primer amplification. The table came from immunoSEQ multiplex PCR; TCRdb's copy has only in-frame clones and leaves some out. V, J and clone size are taken as reported in that table, and D and trimming were inferred from the DNA itself. The data show some 250,000 clones, roughly 88% seen once. Sequencing was performed on peripheral blood. The receptor's source is a woman in her twenties or thirties with acute or convalescent COVID-19.

The CDR3 nucleotides are TGTGCCAGCAGCGTAGAGGGACAGGGGATCCCCGCAGATACGCAGTATTTT. This encodes CASSVEGQGIPADTQYF. The chain couples TRBV9 to TRBJ2-3, with 10 bases aligning to TRBD1. The CDR3 spans 17 residues. Germline CDR1 SGDLS, CDR2 YYNGEE. The trim removed 0 bases at V and 4 bases at J, leaving 8 bases unmatched.